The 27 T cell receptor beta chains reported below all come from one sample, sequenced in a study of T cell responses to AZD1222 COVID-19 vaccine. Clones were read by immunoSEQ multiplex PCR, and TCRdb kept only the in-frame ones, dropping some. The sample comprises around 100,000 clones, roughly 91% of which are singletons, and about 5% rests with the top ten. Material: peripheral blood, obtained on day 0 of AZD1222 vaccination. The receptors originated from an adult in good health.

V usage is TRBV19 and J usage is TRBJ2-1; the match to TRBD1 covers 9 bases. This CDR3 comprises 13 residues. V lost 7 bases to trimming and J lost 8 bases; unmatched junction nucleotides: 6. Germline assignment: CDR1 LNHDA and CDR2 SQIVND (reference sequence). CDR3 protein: CASTDRGSDEQFF. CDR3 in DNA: TGTGCCAGTACTGACAGGGGGTCAGATGAGCAGTTCTTC.

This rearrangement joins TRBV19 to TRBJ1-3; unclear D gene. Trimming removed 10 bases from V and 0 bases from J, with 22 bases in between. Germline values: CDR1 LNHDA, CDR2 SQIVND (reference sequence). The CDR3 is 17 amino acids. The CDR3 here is CATSQSDASFSGNTIYF. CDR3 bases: TGTGCCACCTCCCAATCGGACGCCAGCTTCTCTGGAAACACCATATATTTT.

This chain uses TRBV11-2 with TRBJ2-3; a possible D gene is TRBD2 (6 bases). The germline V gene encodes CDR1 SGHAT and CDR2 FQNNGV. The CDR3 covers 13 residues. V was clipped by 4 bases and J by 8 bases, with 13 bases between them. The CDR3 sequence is CASSSLPGGTQYF. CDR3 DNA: TGTGCCAGCAGCTCCCTCCCCGGGGGTACGCAGTATTTT.

CDR3 nucleotide sequence: TGTGCCAGCAGTTTGTCGTCCTTTGGCGGCAATCAGCCCCAGCATTTT. It specifies CASSLSSFGGNQPQHF. This chain links TRBV28 with TRBJ1-5; D is uncertain. V dropped 3 bases and J dropped 2 bases, with 14 bases sitting between them. Germline V gene sequence: CDR1 MDHEN, CDR2 SYDVKM. This CDR3 comprises 16 residues.

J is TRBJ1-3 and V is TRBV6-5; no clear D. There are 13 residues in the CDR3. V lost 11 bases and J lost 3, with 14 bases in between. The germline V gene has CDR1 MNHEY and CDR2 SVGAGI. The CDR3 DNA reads TGTGCCTCTACTCCGGAGGTTGGAAACACCATATATTTT. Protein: CASTPEVGNTIYF.

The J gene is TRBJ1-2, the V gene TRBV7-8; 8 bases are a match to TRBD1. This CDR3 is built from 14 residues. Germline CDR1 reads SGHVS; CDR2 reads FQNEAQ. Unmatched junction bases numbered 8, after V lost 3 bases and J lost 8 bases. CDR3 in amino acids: CASSFKGQGRGYTF. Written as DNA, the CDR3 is TGTGCCAGCAGCTTTAAAGGACAGGGTCGGGGCTACACCTTC.

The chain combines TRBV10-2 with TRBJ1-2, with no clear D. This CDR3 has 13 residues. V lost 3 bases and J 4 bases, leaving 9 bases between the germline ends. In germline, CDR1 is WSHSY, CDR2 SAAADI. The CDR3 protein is CASSELSIYGYTF. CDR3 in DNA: TGCGCCAGCAGTGAATTGAGTATCTATGGCTACACCTTC.

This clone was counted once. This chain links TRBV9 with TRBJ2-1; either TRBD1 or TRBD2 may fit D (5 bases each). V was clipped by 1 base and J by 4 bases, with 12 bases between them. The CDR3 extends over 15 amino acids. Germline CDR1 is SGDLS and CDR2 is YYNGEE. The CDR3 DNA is TGTGCCAGCAGCGTACAAGAGTGGGGGTACAATGAGCAGTTCTTC. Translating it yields CASSVQEWGYNEQFF.

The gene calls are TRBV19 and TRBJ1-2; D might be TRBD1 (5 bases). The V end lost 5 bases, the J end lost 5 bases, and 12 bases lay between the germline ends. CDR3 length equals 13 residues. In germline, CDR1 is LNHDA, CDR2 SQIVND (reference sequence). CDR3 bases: TGTGCCAGTAGTTCGCAGGGAAGGTATGGCTACACCTTC. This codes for CASSSQGRYGYTF.

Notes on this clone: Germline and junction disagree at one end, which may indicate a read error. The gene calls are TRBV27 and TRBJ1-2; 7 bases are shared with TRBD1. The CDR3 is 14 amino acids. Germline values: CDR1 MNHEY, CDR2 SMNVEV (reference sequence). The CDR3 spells CASSPKQGQGGNTF. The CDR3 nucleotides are TGTGCCAGCAGTCCAAAACAGGGGCAGGGTGGCAACACCTTC.

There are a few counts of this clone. CDR3 nucleotides: TGTGCCAGCTCACCCGTGATGGGGGAGTATGGCTACACCTTC. Translating gives CASSPVMGEYGYTF. The chain recombines TRBV18 with TRBJ1-2; maybe TRBD1 (5 bases). Per germline, CDR1 KGHSH and CDR2 LQKENI. This CDR3 spans 14 amino acids. V shed 3 bases and J shed 5 bases, with 13 bases lying between them.

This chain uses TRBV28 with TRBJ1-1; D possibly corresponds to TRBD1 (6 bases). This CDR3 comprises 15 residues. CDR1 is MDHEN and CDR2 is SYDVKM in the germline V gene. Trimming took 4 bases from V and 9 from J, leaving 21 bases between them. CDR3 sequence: CASSSSLTGRWKAFF. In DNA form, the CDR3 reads TGTGCCAGCAGTTCCTCTCTTACAGGGAGGTGGAAAGCTTTCTTT.

Here the CDR3 DNA reads TGTGCCAGCAGCCACGTTAATCTGACTGAAGCTTTCTTT. Protein: CASSHVNLTEAFF. V gene TRBV7-8 combines with J gene TRBJ1-1; D not resolved. Germline lookup yields CDR1 SGHVS and CDR2 FQNEAQ. The CDR3 length is 13 residues. V was pared by 5 bases and J by 5 bases, with 12 bases between.

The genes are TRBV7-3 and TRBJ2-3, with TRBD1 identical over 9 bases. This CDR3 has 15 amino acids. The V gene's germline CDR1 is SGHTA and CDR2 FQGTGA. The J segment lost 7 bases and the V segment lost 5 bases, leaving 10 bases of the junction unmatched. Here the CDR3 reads CASSIGTGKGNTQYF. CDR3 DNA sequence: TGTGCCAGCAGCATCGGGACAGGGAAGGGAAATACGCAGTATTTT.

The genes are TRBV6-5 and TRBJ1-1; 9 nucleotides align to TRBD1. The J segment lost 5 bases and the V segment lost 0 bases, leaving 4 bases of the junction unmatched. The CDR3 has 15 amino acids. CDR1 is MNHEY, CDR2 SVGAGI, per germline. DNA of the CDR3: TGTGCCAGCAGTTACTCGTACAGGGGGCAAACTGAAGCTTTCTTT. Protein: CASSYSYRGQTEAFF.

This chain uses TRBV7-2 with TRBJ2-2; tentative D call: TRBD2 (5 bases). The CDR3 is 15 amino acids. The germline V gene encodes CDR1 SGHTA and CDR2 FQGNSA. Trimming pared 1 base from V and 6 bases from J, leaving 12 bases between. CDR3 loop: CASSLVRVGAGELFF. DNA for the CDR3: TGTGCCAGCAGCTTAGTGAGGGTTGGGGCCGGGGAGCTGTTTTTT. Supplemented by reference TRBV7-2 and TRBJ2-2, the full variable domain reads GAGVSQSPSNKVTEKGKDVELRCDPISGHTALYWYRQSLGQGLEFLIYFQGNSAPDKSGLPSDRFSAERTGGSVSTLTIQRTQQEDSAVYLCASSLVRVGAGELFFGEGSRLTVL.

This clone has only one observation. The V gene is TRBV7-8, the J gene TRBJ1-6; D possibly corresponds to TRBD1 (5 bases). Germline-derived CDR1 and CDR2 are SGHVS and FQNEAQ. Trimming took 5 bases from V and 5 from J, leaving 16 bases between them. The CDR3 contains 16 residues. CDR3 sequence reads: CASSQVGGPNNSPLHF. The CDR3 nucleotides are TGTGCCAGCAGCCAGGTGGGGGGTCCCAATAATTCACCCCTCCACTTT.

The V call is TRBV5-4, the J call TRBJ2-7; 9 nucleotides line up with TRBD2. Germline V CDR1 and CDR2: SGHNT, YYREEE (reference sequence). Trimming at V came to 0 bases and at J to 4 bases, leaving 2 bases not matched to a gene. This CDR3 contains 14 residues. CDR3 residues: CASSLASGDYEQYF. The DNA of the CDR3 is TGTGCCAGCAGCTTGGCTAGCGGGGATTACGAGCAGTACTTC.

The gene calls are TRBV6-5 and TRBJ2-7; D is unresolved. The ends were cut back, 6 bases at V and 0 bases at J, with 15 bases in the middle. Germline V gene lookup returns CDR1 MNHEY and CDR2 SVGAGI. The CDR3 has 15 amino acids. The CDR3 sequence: CASRPHLGSSYEQYF. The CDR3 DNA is TGTGCCAGCAGACCCCACCTCGGGTCCTCCTACGAGCAGTACTTC.

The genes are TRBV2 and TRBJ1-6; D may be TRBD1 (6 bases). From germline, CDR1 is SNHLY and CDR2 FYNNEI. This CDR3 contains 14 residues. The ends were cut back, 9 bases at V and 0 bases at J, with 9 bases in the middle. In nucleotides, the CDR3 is TGTGCCAGAGGGGGGGGCTCCTATAATTCACCCCTCCACTTT. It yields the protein CARGGGSYNSPLHF.

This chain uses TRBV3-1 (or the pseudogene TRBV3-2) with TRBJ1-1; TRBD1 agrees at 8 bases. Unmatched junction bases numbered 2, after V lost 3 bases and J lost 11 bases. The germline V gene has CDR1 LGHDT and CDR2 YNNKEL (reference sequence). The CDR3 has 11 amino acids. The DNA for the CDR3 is TGTGCCAGCAGCCACGGACAGGGTGCTTTCTTT. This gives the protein CASSHGQGAFF.

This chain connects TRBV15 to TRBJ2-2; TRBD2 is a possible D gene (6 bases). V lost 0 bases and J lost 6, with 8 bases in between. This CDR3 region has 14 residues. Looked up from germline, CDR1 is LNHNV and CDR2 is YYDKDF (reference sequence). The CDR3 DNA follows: TGTGCCACCAGCAGAGATGGGGAGGCCGGGGAGCTGTTTTTT. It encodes CATSRDGEAGELFF.

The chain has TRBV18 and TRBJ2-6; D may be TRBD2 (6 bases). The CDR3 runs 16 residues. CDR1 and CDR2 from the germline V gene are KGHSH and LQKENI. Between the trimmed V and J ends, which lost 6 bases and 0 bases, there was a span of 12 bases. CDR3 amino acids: CASSRGLTSGANVLTF. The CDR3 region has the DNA TGTGCCAGCTCCCGGGGACTTACCTCTGGGGCCAACGTCCTGACTTTC.

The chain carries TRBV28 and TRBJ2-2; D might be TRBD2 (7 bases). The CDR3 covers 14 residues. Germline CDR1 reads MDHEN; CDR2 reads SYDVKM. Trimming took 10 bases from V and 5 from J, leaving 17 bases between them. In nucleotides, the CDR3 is TGTGCCACCGACCTACGGGGGGCTACCGGGGAGCTGTTTTTT. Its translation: CATDLRGATGELFF.

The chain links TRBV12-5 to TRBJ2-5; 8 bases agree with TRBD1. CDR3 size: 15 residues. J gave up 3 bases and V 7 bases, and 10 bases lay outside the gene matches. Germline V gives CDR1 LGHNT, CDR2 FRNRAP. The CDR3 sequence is CASAAPTGAEETQYF. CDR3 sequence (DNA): TGTGCTAGTGCCGCCCCGACAGGGGCCGAAGAGACCCAGTACTTC.

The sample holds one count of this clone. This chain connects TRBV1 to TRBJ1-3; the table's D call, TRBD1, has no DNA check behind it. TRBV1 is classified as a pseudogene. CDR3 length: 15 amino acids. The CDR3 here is CTSKRGPSSGNTIYF. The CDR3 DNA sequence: TGCACCAGCAAGAGGGGGCCGAGCTCTGGAAACACCATATATTTT.

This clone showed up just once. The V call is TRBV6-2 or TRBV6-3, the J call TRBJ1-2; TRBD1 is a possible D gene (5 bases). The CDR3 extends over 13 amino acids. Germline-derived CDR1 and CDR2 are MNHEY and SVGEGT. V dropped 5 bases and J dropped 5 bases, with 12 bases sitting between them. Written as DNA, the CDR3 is TGTGCCAGCAGTACGGGGCAAGCTTATGGCTACACCTTC. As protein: CASSTGQAYGYTF.